These 26 T cell receptor beta chains were all obtained from the same sample, sequenced in a study of cytomegalovirus exposure and HLA in healthy donors. A multiplex PCR was run with 60 Vbeta primers and 13 Jbeta primers. TCRdb's copy holds only in-frame clones and misses some; the assay was immunoSEQ multiplex PCR. This repertoire includes 70,000 or so clones. Sequencing was performed on PBMCs. The receptor source for this set is a man aged 40-55 years in good health and CMV-seronegative.

About this clone: The conserved phenylalanine or tryptophan is not found at the CDR3 terminus, so this likely reflects a read error. J is TRBJ1-6 and V is TRBV2; D remains unclear. Deletions cut 4 bases from V and 0 bases from J, with 7 bases between. CDR1 SNHLY and CDR2 FYNNEI come from the germline V gene. CDR3 length equals 15 residues. The CDR3 nucleotides are TGTGCCAGCAGTGGCACCCTCTCCTATAATTCACCCCTCCACCTT. Protein sequence: CASSGTLSYNSPLHL.

The chain has TRBV5-1 and TRBJ2-2, with TRBD1 matching 8 bases. J gave up 1 base and V 4 bases, and 3 bases lay outside the gene matches. The CDR3 covers 15 residues. The germline gives CDR1 SGHRS, CDR2 YFSETQ. The chain's CDR3 is CASSPGTGNTGELFF. Written as DNA, the CDR3 is TGCGCCAGCAGCCCCGGGACAGGGAACACCGGGGAGCTGTTTTTT.

The V call is TRBV7-9, the J call TRBJ2-7; D is possibly TRBD1 (5 bases). Germline loops: CDR1 SEHNR, CDR2 FQNEAQ (reference sequence). V was shortened by 3 bases and J by 4 bases, with 10 bases between the two germline ends. The CDR3 is made up of 13 amino acids. CDR3: CASSLDKGYEQYF. In DNA, the CDR3 is TGTGCCAGCAGCTTGGACAAGGGGTACGAGCAGTACTTC.

V and J are TRBV30 and TRBJ1-5, with 7 bases matching TRBD1. From germline, CDR1 is GTSNPN and CDR2 SVGIG (reference sequence). This CDR3 has 15 residues. Trimming cost V 4 bases and J 4 bases; bases outside gene matches: 10. CDR3 sequence (DNA): TGTGCCTGGAAGGGGGAACAGGGGTCTAATCAGCCCCAGCATTTT. Residues: CAWKGEQGSNQPQHF.

The chain couples TRBV18 to TRBJ2-5; D uncertain. The CDR3 extends over 13 amino acids. Trimming took off 0 bases at V and 5 bases at J, with 7 bases between the two ends. Germline values: CDR1 KGHSH, CDR2 LQKENI. CDR3 DNA: TGTGCCAGCTCACCACCGAGTTCGGAGACCCAGTACTTC. Its protein is CASSPPSSETQYF.

The chain uses TRBV19 and TRBJ2-1; 13 nucleotides align to TRBD2. The germline V gene has CDR1 LNHDA and CDR2 SQIVND (reference sequence). The CDR3 length is 14 residues. V lost 6 bases and J lost 9; bases outside the gene matches: 5. CDR3 in amino acids: CASRTSGGAVEQFF. The CDR3 nucleotides are TGTGCCAGTAGAACTAGCGGGGGGGCCGTTGAGCAGTTCTTC.

V gene TRBV5-1 combines with J gene TRBJ2-5, with D perhaps matching TRBD2 (6 bases). The length of the CDR3 is 15 residues. Trimming removed 4 bases at V and 4 bases at J, with 17 bases between. CDR1 is SGHRS, CDR2 YFSETQ, per germline. CDR3 sequence (DNA): TGCGCCAGCAGCCAACAGATCAATAGCGGAGAGACCCAGTACTTC. Translating gives CASSQQINSGETQYF.

This chain joins TRBV11-3 and TRBJ2-3; 10 bases match TRBD2. The germline V gene encodes CDR1 SGHNT and CDR2 YENEEA. The CDR3 runs to 14 residues. V was pared by 1 base and J by 9 bases, with 4 bases of the junction left unmatched. This chain's CDR3 is CASSLVPSGGTQYF. The CDR3 coding sequence is TGTGCCAGCAGCTTAGTTCCTAGCGGGGGAACGCAGTATTTT. Complete variable domain (other parts from reference TRBV11-3 and TRBJ2-3): EAGVVQSPRYKIIEKKQPVAFWCNPISGHNTLYWYLQNLGQGPELLIRYENEEAVDDSQLPKDRFSAERLKGVDSTLKIQPAELGDSAVYLCASSLVPSGGTQYFGPGTRLTVL.

The CDR3 loop is CASSYSGPSTDTQYF. The CDR3 coding sequence is TGTGCCAGCAGCTATAGCGGACCTAGCACAGATACGCAGTATTTT. The chain uses TRBV7-9 and TRBJ2-3; D is perhaps TRBD2 (6 bases). This CDR3 comprises 15 residues. Per germline, CDR1 SEHNR and CDR2 FQNEAQ (reference sequence). The germline V and J ends were trimmed by 4 bases and 0 bases, with 11 bases remaining between them.

The rearrangement links TRBV27 to TRBJ1-2, with D perhaps matching TRBD1 (6 bases). The CDR3 extends over 14 amino acids. V lost 3 bases to trimming and J lost 7 bases, with 15 bases between them. Germline CDR1 reads MNHEY; CDR2 reads SMNVEV (reference sequence). The CDR3 sequence is CASSFSGQLRGYTF. The DNA for the CDR3 is TGTGCCAGCAGTTTCTCCGGACAGCTCCGTGGCTACACCTTC.

This chain uses TRBV5-1 with TRBJ2-5; 7 bases are a match to TRBD1. CDR3 length equals 14 residues. Germline values: CDR1 SGHRS, CDR2 YFSETQ. J was trimmed by 5 bases and V by 2 bases; bases with no gene match: 6. The CDR3 loop is CASSLSGQRETQYF. CDR3 in DNA: TGCGCCAGCAGCTTATCGGGACAGCGGGAGACCCAGTACTTC.

The chain combines TRBV30 with TRBJ2-3, with TRBD1 as a possible D gene (6 bases). The CDR3 extends over 13 amino acids. The V gene lost 5 bases and the J gene lost 4 bases, with 13 bases spanning the gap. The germline CDR1 and CDR2 sequences are GTSNPN and SVGIG (reference sequence). CDR3 coding DNA: TGTGCCTGGCAACAGGCAGGGGCAGATACGCAGTATTTT. Translation gives CAWQQAGADTQYF. Full variable domain (missing parts from reference TRBV30 and TRBJ2-3): SQTIHQWPATLVQPVGSPLSLECTVEGTSNPNLYWYRQAAGRGLQLLFYSVGIGQISSEVPQNLSASRPQDRQFILSSKKLLLSDSGFYLCAWQQAGADTQYFGPGTRLTVL.

The rearrangement joins TRBV25-1 to TRBJ2-3; 8 bases agree with TRBD2. Looked up from germline, CDR1 is MGHDK and CDR2 is SYGVNS. V lost 6 bases and J lost 6; bases outside the gene matches: 8. The CDR3 is made up of 14 amino acids. CDR3 loop: CASRHTGGPDTQYF. The CDR3 region has the DNA TGTGCCAGCAGACACACGGGGGGGCCGGATACGCAGTATTTT.

This sequence joins TRBV4-1 and TRBJ2-1; 7 nucleotides agree with TRBD2. CDR1 MGHRA and CDR2 YSYEKL come from the germline V gene. V gave up 0 bases and J gave up 0 bases; unmatched junction bases: 5. The CDR3 length is 17 residues. For the CDR3, the DNA is TGCGCCAGCAGCCAAGAGGGGGGGAGCCTCTCCTACAATGAGCAGTTCTTC. Translation: CASSQEGGSLSYNEQFF.

The rearrangement links TRBV7-6 to TRBJ2-1, with TRBD1 matching over 7 bases. The CDR3 length is 13 residues. Per germline, CDR1 SGHVS and CDR2 FNYEAQ. With V trimmed by 5 bases and J by 7 bases, 5 bases remained unmatched. The CDR3 loop reads CASSLKQGNEQFF. In DNA, the CDR3 is TGTGCCAGCAGCCTTAAACAGGGGAATGAGCAGTTCTTC. The full variable domain, with the rest looked up from reference TRBV7-6 and TRBJ2-1, is GAGVSQSPRYKVTKRGQDVALRCDPISGHVSLYWYRQALGQGPEFLTYFNYEAQQDKSGLPNDRFSAERPEGSISTLTIQRTEQRDSAMYRCASSLKQGNEQFFGPGTRLTVL.

The genes are TRBV7-2 and TRBJ2-2; the match to TRBD1 covers 10 bases. This CDR3 is built from 15 residues. Germline trimming cut 5 bases from V and 5 bases from J; bases unmatched to any gene: 5. Germline V lookup: CDR1 SGHTA, CDR2 FQGNSA. In DNA, the CDR3 is TGTGCCAGCAGCCCCGACAGGGGGCGGACCGGGGAGCTGTTTTTT. Encoded protein: CASSPDRGRTGELFF. Supplemented by reference TRBV7-2 and TRBJ2-2, the full variable domain reads GAGVSQSPSNKVTEKGKDVELRCDPISGHTALYWYRQSLGQGLEFLIYFQGNSAPDKSGLPSDRFSAERTGGSVSTLTIQRTQQEDSAVYLCASSPDRGRTGELFFGEGSRLTVL.

This chain connects TRBV28 to TRBJ2-5; the match to TRBD1 covers 10 bases. TRBJ2-7 matches the DNA end more closely, so the J call is doubtful. Germline CDR1 is MDHEN and CDR2 is SYDVKM. This CDR3 spans 16 amino acids. CDR3 amino acids: CASTLTGGPRRYEQYF. Written as DNA, the CDR3 is TGTGCCAGCACACTGACAGGGGGCCCAAGGCGCTACGAGCAGTACTTC.

The chain combines TRBV4-2 with TRBJ2-7; TRBD1 aligns across 9 bases. Unmatched junction bases numbered 5, after V lost 1 base and J lost 1 base. From germline, CDR1 is LGHNA and CDR2 YNFKEQ. This CDR3 is 16 amino acids long. The CDR3 DNA is TGTGCCAGCAGCCAAGCCGGGACAGGGAGGTCCTACGAGCAGTACTTC. Encoded protein: CASSQAGTGRSYEQYF.

This chain connects TRBV7-6 to TRBJ1-4; no firm D call. The V end lost 9 bases, the J end lost 7 bases, and 12 bases lay between the germline ends. The V gene's germline CDR1 is SGHVS and CDR2 FNYEAQ. This CDR3 is built from 12 residues. CDR3 protein: CARVGSLEKLFF. DNA for the CDR3: TGTGCCAGAGTGGGCAGCCTTGAAAAACTGTTTTTT.

About this clone: Relative to the germline gene, one junction end is altered; a read error may explain this. The genes are TRBV5-1 and TRBJ2-7, with a possible D match to TRBD2 (6 bases). Germline CDR1 reads SGHRS; CDR2 reads YFSETQ. The CDR3 extends over 11 amino acids. CDR3 amino acids: CASSLGGDGPF. In nucleotides, the CDR3 is TGCGCCAGCAGCTTGGGGGGGGACGGCCCCTTC.

V usage is TRBV7-2 and J usage is TRBJ2-7; TRBD1 agrees at 9 bases. Trimming cost V 5 bases and J 3 bases; bases outside gene matches: 5. CDR1 is SGHTA and CDR2 is FQGNSA in the germline V gene. The CDR3 totals 14 residues. DNA of the CDR3: TGTGCCAGCAGCCGGGACAGGGCCATCTACGAGCAGTACTTC. It codes for CASSRDRAIYEQYF.

V is TRBV27 and J is TRBJ2-7; possibly TRBD2 for D (5 bases). The germline V gene encodes CDR1 MNHEY and CDR2 SMNVEV (reference sequence). The V and J ends lost 7 bases and 3 bases respectively, with 16 bases between them. The CDR3 contains 14 residues. DNA of the CDR3: TGTGCCAGCAAGGTCGGCGGGCCCATCTACGAGCAGTACTTC. It codes for CASKVGGPIYEQYF.

V and J are TRBV4-2 and TRBJ2-1; 11 positions agree with TRBD2. Germline assignment: CDR1 LGHNA and CDR2 YNFKEQ. CDR3 length equals 17 residues. J was trimmed by 7 bases and V by 1 base; bases with no gene match: 9. The CDR3 sequence is CASSQVAGGPVMNEQFF. The CDR3 bases are TGTGCCAGCAGCCAAGTAGCGGGGGGGCCCGTTATGAATGAGCAGTTCTTC.

CDR3: CASSENGGSSYNSPLHF. CDR3 nucleotides: TGTGCCAGCAGTGAAAATGGGGGGAGCTCCTATAATTCACCCCTCCACTTT. The chain joins TRBV2 to TRBJ1-6; tentative D call: TRBD1 (5 bases). Germline CDR1 SNHLY, CDR2 FYNNEI. V lost 2 bases and J lost 0, with 11 bases in between. The CDR3 length is 17 residues.

The CDR3 DNA sequence: TGCGCCAGCAGCCATACTAGCGGTGATTACGAGCAGTACTTC. Amino acids: CASSHTSGDYEQYF. V and J are TRBV4-1 and TRBJ2-5; 8 bases are a match to TRBD2. Gene TRBJ2-7 matches the end of the DNA better, so the J call may be wrong. The CDR3 totals 14 residues. In germline, CDR1 is MGHRA, CDR2 YSYEKL.

The V and J genes are TRBV7-2 and TRBJ1-2; 11 nucleotides agree with TRBD1. V shed 10 bases, J shed 5 bases, and the junction held 6 bases outside the gene matches. The CDR3 is 13 residues long. Per the germline V gene, CDR1 is SGHTA and CDR2 is FQGNSA. DNA for the CDR3: TGTGCCACCGCGGGACAGGGGGGTTATGGCTACACCTTC. Its translation is CATAGQGGYGYTF.